The clone carrying this TCR beta chain was observed a handful of times. Antigen specificity is unknown. Trimming left V 6 bases short and J 4 bases short, with 9 bases between. The CDR3 runs to 12 residues. From germline, CDR1 is ENHRY and CDR2 SYGVKD. The data derive from a study of early T cells in non-severe SARS-CoV-2 infection. Overall study context: Chains were unpaired, as sequencing was done on bulk RNA from unsorted whole blood. Notes on the study in general: Matching against VDJdb likely underestimated virus-specific expansions, favoring anti-spike CD8.

Unique molecular identifiers were affixed to single, distinct cDNA molecules. TCRdb re-called the 5' RACE reads through MiXCR, storing one row per CDR3 protein. This table has tens of thousands of distinct CDR3 sequences, about 13% appearing once. This clonotype was sampled from an adult who was a healthcare worker with PCR-confirmed SARS-CoV-2 infection or an uninfected control (not recorded which). This chain joins TRBV10-3 and TRBJ1-1; no firm D call. Sequenced material: whole blood. The CDR3 protein is CAIREPGTEAFF. DNA of the CDR3: TGTGCCATCAGGGAACCGGGCACTGAAGCTTTCTTT.